This T cell receptor (beta chain) was sequenced in a study of T cells in Graves' hyperthyroidism and ophthalmopathy. Study background: Peripheral blood was acquired at first diagnosis, ahead of any therapy whatsoever.

The source of the PBMCs was roughly 10 ml of fresh peripheral blood. This clonotype was counted at least ten times. Its target is unknown. Trimming stripped 0 bases from V and 6 bases from J, with 11 bases between. The germline gives CDR1 SQVTM, CDR2 ANQGSEA. CDR3 size: 14 residues. Researchers amplified the TCR beta CDR3 regions from RNA transcripts. HTBI primers were employed in a first-round RT-PCR of the TCR CDR3. One entry per CDR3 protein, called by TCRdb with MiXCR from the multiplex PCR reads. The sample has hundreds of thousands of distinct CDR3 sequences; roughly 40% are singletons. Study results and caveats: Among thyroid clonotypes expanded above 0.001, most also appeared in blood.

This clonotype was obtained from a man aged 18 to 30 with Graves' hyperthyroidism. This chain joins TRBV29-1 and TRBJ1-4; D is perhaps TRBD1 (6 bases). The sample consisted of blood. For the CDR3, the DNA is TGCAGCGTTGAAGATGGGGGGCAGGATGAAAAACTGTTTTTT. Translating it yields CSVEDGGQDEKLFF.